These 15 T cell receptor beta chains were sequenced from one sample in a study of OX40 agonist ivuxolimab in advanced cancers. Measured with immunoSEQ multiplex PCR; TCRdb has only the in-frame clones, and not every one. This sample has tens of thousands of clones; over 65% occur once, and the top ten carry around 12%. Sample: CD4+ or CD8+ T cells sorted from blood, taken in a trial of the OX40 agonist ivuxolimab. These receptors came from an adult with an advanced solid tumor such as melanoma, head and neck, liver or kidney cancer.

The chain joins TRBV20-1 to TRBJ1-1; D ambiguous. This CDR3 has 11 amino acids. Germline CDR1 is DFQATT and CDR2 is SNEGSKA (reference sequence). Trimming shortened V by 7 bases and J by 0 bases, and 6 bases separated the two germline ends. The CDR3 loop reads CSVPLNTEAFF. The CDR3 coding sequence is TGCAGTGTCCCCCTGAACACTGAAGCTTTCTTT.

J is TRBJ1-5 and V is TRBV28; the D gene is possibly TRBD1 (6 bases). Trimming removed 8 bases at V and 5 bases at J, with 22 bases between. The CDR3 is made up of 16 amino acids. CDR1 is MDHEN and CDR2 is SYDVKM in the germline V gene. The CDR3 sequence: CASVPTGRGYDQPQHF. In DNA form, the CDR3 reads TGTGCCAGCGTACCTACTGGCAGGGGTTACGATCAGCCCCAGCATTTT. The complete variable domain, with remaining parts taken from reference TRBV28 and TRBJ1-5, reads DVKVTQSSRYLVKRTGEKVFLECVQDMDHENMFWYRQDPGLGLRLIYFSYDVKMKEKGDIPEGYSVSREKKERFSLILESASTNQTSMYLCASVPTGRGYDQPQHFGDGTRLSIL.

The chain combines TRBV18 with TRBJ2-5; tentative D call: TRBD2 (6 bases). The end of the DNA aligns better with TRBJ2-7, so the J call may be wrong. Looked up from germline, CDR1 is KGHSH and CDR2 is LQKENI. The CDR3 has 14 amino acids. The CDR3 reads CASSPSTSAYEQYF. DNA of the CDR3: TGTGCCAGCTCACCTTCGACTAGTGCATACGAGCAGTACTTC.

In this sample, this clone is medium-sized. The V call is TRBV15, the J call TRBJ2-1, with D hard to call. CDR3 length: 13 residues. Germline CDR1 is LNHNV and CDR2 is YYDKDF (reference sequence). The V end was cut by 0 bases, the J end by 8 bases, with 8 bases between. CDR3 region: CATSRDRYDEQFF. The DNA of the CDR3 is TGTGCCACCAGCAGAGATCGATACGATGAGCAGTTCTTC.

The rearrangement joins TRBV19 to TRBJ2-3; D unresolved. CDR1 is LNHDA and CDR2 is SQIVND in the germline V gene (reference sequence). The CDR3 loop spans 14 amino acids. Trimming stripped 5 bases from V and 4 bases from J, with 13 bases between. The CDR3 DNA reads TGTGCCAGTAGTCCCCTATCCCCTCCAGATACGCAGTATTTT. This sequence encodes CASSPLSPPDTQYF.

The V gene is TRBV7-9, the J gene TRBJ2-6, with no clear D. CDR3 size: 12 residues. Trimming took off 11 bases at V and 0 bases at J, with 5 bases between the two ends. Germline V gene lookup returns CDR1 SEHNR and CDR2 FQNEAQ (reference sequence). DNA of the CDR3: TGTGCCTGCTACTCTGGGGCCAACGTCCTGACTTTC. Protein product: CACYSGANVLTF.

CDR3 sequence (DNA): TGTGCCAGCAGCGTAGATATAAGGGAAACTGGAAACACCATATATTTT. Protein: CASSVDIRETGNTIYF. This sequence joins TRBV9 and TRBJ1-3; D gene unclear. The V end lost 0 bases, the J end lost 2 bases, and 12 bases lay between the germline ends. Germline-derived CDR1 and CDR2 are SGDLS and YYNGEE. This CDR3 contains 16 residues.

The J gene is TRBJ2-3, the V gene TRBV4-3; 9 nucleotides align to TRBD2. CDR1 is LGHNA and CDR2 is YSLEER in the germline V gene. This CDR3 spans 15 amino acids. Trimming at V came to 5 bases and at J to 4 bases, leaving 7 bases not matched to a gene. CDR3 loop: CASSWIAGVPDTQYF. CDR3 DNA sequence: TGCGCCAGCAGCTGGATAGCGGGAGTACCAGATACGCAGTATTTT.

V gene TRBV19 combines with J gene TRBJ1-1; D may be TRBD1 (6 bases). Per the germline V gene, CDR1 is LNHDA and CDR2 is SQIVND (reference sequence). The CDR3 spans 17 residues. Trimming left V 10 bases short and J 0 bases short, with 24 bases between. The CDR3: CATRDRDKGPLNTEAFF. The CDR3 DNA sequence: TGTGCCACCAGGGACCGGGACAAGGGTCCTCTGAACACTGAAGCTTTCTTT.

The V call is TRBV7-8, the J call TRBJ2-4, with 11 nucleotides matching TRBD2. There are 16 residues in the CDR3. The V gene end was trimmed by 4 bases and the J gene end by 4 bases; junction bases not matched to a gene: 6. Germline values: CDR1 SGHVS, CDR2 FQNEAQ. The CDR3 sequence is CASSSVGTSGKNIQYF. The CDR3 nucleotides are TGTGCCAGCAGCTCGGTCGGGACTAGCGGAAAAAACATTCAGTACTTC. The full variable domain, its missing parts supplied by reference TRBV7-8 and TRBJ2-4, is GAGVSQSPRYKVAKRGQDVALRCDPISGHVSLFWYQQALGQGPEFLTYFQNEAQLDKSGLPSDRFFAERPEGSVSTLKIQRTQQEDSAVYLCASSSVGTSGKNIQYFGAGTRLSVL.

This chain joins TRBV5-1 and TRBJ2-7; D possibly matches TRBD1 or TRBD2 (7 bases each). The V gene's germline CDR1 is SGHRS and CDR2 YFSETQ. The CDR3 covers 14 residues. V lost 7 bases and J 6 bases, leaving 20 bases between the germline ends. The CDR3 sequence: CASYRGGSDGEQYF. Written as DNA, the CDR3 is TGCGCCAGCTACAGGGGAGGGAGCGACGGCGAGCAGTACTTC.

This rearrangement joins TRBV2 to TRBJ1-2; 8 bases agree with TRBD1. This CDR3 has 15 residues. After removal of 5 bases from V and 4 bases from J, the junction contained 9 bases not matched to a gene. Looked up from germline, CDR1 is SNHLY and CDR2 is FYNNEI. The CDR3 region is CASSIGQGAIYGYTF. CDR3 sequence (DNA): TGTGCCAGCAGTATAGGACAGGGTGCAATCTATGGCTACACCTTC. The full variable domain, with the rest looked up from reference TRBV2 and TRBJ1-2, is EPEVTQTPSHQVTQMGQEVILRCVPISNHLYFYWYRQILGQKVEFLVSFYNNEISEKSEIFDDQFSVERPDGSNFTLKIRSTKLEDSAMYFCASSIGQGAIYGYTFGSGTRLTVV.

The gene calls are TRBV7-9 and TRBJ2-3; D uncertain. The germline gives CDR1 SEHNR, CDR2 FQNEAQ (reference sequence). The CDR3 spans 15 residues. V dropped 1 base and J dropped 5 bases, with 13 bases sitting between them. CDR3 sequence: CASSLVVSFVDTQYF. CDR3 DNA: TGTGCCAGCAGCTTAGTAGTATCTTTCGTAGATACGCAGTATTTT.

This sequence joins TRBV5-8 and TRBJ1-5, with D hard to call. Germline V gene sequence: CDR1 SGHTS, CDR2 YDEGEE. The V and J ends lost 0 bases and 2 bases respectively, with 9 bases between them. The CDR3 sequence is 15 residues long. The CDR3 here is CASSLELRGNQPQHF. In nucleotides, the CDR3 is TGTGCCAGCAGCTTGGAACTGCGGGGCAATCAGCCCCAGCATTTT. Based on the CDR3 plus reference TRBV5-8 and TRBJ1-5, the full variable domain is EAGVTQSPTHLIKTRGQQATLRCSPISGHTSVYWYQQALGLGLQFLLWYDEGEERNRGNFPPRFSGRQFPNYSSELNVNALELEDSALYLCASSLELRGNQPQHFGDGTRLSIL.

V usage is TRBV7-2 and J usage is TRBJ2-1; D is possibly TRBD1 (6 bases). Germline assignment: CDR1 SGHTA and CDR2 FQGNSA. Trimming removed 1 base at V and 9 bases at J, with 10 bases between. The CDR3 loop spans 13 amino acids. Written as DNA, the CDR3 is TGTGCCAGCAGCTTAGATGGGGGCGGTGAGCAGTTCTTC. It yields the protein CASSLDGGGEQFF.